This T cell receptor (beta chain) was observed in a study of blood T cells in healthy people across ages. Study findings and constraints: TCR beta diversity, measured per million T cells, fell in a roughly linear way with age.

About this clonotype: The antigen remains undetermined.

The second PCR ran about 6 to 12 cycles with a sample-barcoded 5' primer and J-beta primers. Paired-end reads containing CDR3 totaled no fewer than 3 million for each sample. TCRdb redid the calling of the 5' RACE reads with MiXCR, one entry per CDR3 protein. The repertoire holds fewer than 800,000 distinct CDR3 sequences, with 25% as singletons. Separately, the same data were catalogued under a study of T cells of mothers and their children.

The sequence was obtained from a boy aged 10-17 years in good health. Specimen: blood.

The CDR3 DNA follows: TGTGCCAGCAGCCCGATTCGACAGGAGCAGTTCTTC. Protein: CASSPIRQEQFF. J is TRBJ2-5 and V is TRBV11-2, with a tentative D call TRBD1 (5 bases). The DNA end is more similar to TRBJ2-1, so the J call may be wrong. The CDR3 loop spans 12 amino acids. CDR1 and CDR2 (germline): SGHAT, FQNNGV.